Here is one T cell receptor (beta chain) with its context. Measured with immunoSEQ multiplex PCR; TCRdb has only the in-frame clones, and not every one. The sample has more than 65,000 clones; about 90% are singletons. This specimen comes from a study of OX40 agonist ivuxolimab in advanced cancers. This receptor was identified in an adult with an advanced solid tumor such as melanoma, head and neck, liver or kidney cancer. Sequenced here: CD4+ or CD8+ T cells sorted from blood, sampled in a trial of the OX40 agonist ivuxolimab.

CDR3 nucleotide sequence: TGTGCCAGCAAAAGGGGACAGAACACCGGGGAGCTGTTTTTT. Protein product: CASKRGQNTGELFF. The genes are TRBV27 and TRBJ2-2, with TRBD1 as a possible D gene (6 bases). Trimming stripped 7 bases from V and 1 base from J, with 10 bases between. The CDR3 contains 14 residues. Germline CDR1 MNHEY, CDR2 SMNVEV (reference sequence).